These 12 T cell receptor beta chains originate from one sample sequenced in a study of T cells in Graves' hyperthyroidism and ophthalmopathy. RNA transcripts were the template for amplifying TCR beta CDR3 regions. With the HTBI primer set, the TCR CDR3 went through a first round of RT-PCR. TCRdb itself ran the multiplex PCR reads through MiXCR, one entry per CDR3 protein. Of about 560,000 distinct CDR3 sequences listed, over 15% were seen once; the top ten hold around 19%. Sample: blood. The origin of the receptors is a woman aged 18-35 years with Graves' hyperthyroidism.

This clonotype was detected ten times or more. The chain couples TRBV15 to TRBJ1-1, with 8 bases aligning to TRBD1. The CDR3 runs 17 residues. Trimming took 1 base from V and 4 from J; bases not matched to a gene: 11. CDR1 LNHNV and CDR2 YYDKDF come from the germline V gene (reference sequence). CDR3 coding DNA: TGTGCCACCAGCAGAGGAAGGGAAGGACAGGGACTCACTGAAGCTTTCTTT. This translates into CATSRGREGQGLTEAFF.

This clonotype appeared many times. The chain has TRBV28 and TRBJ2-7, with D perhaps matching TRBD2 (6 bases). CDR3 length: 15 residues. The V and J ends lost 4 bases and 4 bases respectively, with 17 bases between them. Germline V CDR1 and CDR2: MDHEN, SYDVKM. CDR3: CASSSPAGILYEQYF. In nucleotides, the CDR3 is TGTGCCAGCAGTTCCCCTGCGGGGATTTTATACGAGCAGTACTTC.

This clonotype occurred many times. V and J are TRBV19 and TRBJ1-1; 7 nucleotides align to TRBD1. The CDR3 sequence is 12 residues long. Unmatched junction bases numbered 6, after V lost 7 bases and J lost 7 bases. Germline CDR1 reads LNHDA; CDR2 reads SQIVND (reference sequence). The CDR3, as DNA: TGTGCCAGTAACAGGGGCAAGGATGAAGCTTTCTTT. This sequence encodes CASNRGKDEAFF.

CDR3 coding DNA: TGTGCCAGTAGTATGGTCCCTCAGGGGAGAGGTGTTGGGGGCTACACCTTC. This encodes CASSMVPQGRGVGGYTF. The rearrangement joins TRBV19 to TRBJ1-2; tentative D call: TRBD1 (6 bases). The CDR3 is 17 residues long. The germline V gene encodes CDR1 LNHDA and CDR2 SQIVND (reference sequence). Trimming removed 3 bases at V and 8 bases at J, with 25 bases between.

This clonotype was seen more than once but under ten times. The rearrangement links TRBV24-1 to TRBJ2-7; maybe TRBD1 (5 bases). Per the germline V gene, CDR1 is KGHDR and CDR2 is SFDVKD. Trimming shortened V by 5 bases and J by 5 bases, and 9 bases separated the two germline ends. The CDR3 runs 12 residues. The CDR3 region is CATSGSRDEQYF. CDR3 nucleotides: TGTGCCACCAGTGGGTCCAGGGACGAGCAGTACTTC.

There are many counts of this clonotype. The chain joins TRBV12-3 or TRBV12-4 to TRBJ1-5; 8 bases line up with TRBD1. V gave up 7 bases and J gave up 2 bases; unmatched junction bases: 7. CDR3 length: 15 amino acids. The CDR3 spells CASTPDRVGNQPQHF. The CDR3 bases are TGTGCCAGCACCCCGGACAGGGTAGGCAATCAGCCCCAGCATTTT.

The rearrangement links TRBV7-9 to TRBJ1-2; D gene ambiguous. Trimming removed 5 bases at V and 10 bases at J, with 17 bases between. This CDR3 has 13 amino acids. The V gene's germline CDR1 is SEHNR and CDR2 FQNEAQ (reference sequence). The CDR3 DNA sequence: TGTGCCAGCAGCCCACCCGCAGGACTCACCTACACCTTC. It yields the protein CASSPPAGLTYTF. Full variable domain (remainder filled in from reference TRBV7-9 and TRBJ1-2): DTGVSQNPRHKITKRGQNVTFRCDPISEHNRLYWYRQTLGQGPEFLTYFQNEAQLEKSRLLSDRFSAERPKGSFSTLEIQRTEQGDSAMYLCASSPPAGLTYTFGSGTRLTVV.

The chain carries TRBV9 and TRBJ1-1; D unclear. Trimming cost V 0 bases and J 7 bases, with 7 bases left between them. The CDR3 has 12 amino acids. Per germline, CDR1 SGDLS and CDR2 YYNGEE. In nucleotides, the CDR3 is TGTGCCAGCAGCGTAGGGACTGGTGAAGCTTTCTTT. Its protein is CASSVGTGEAFF.

This clonotype was found many times. Compared with germline, one end of the junction differs, possibly owing to a read error. The chain carries TRBV5-1 and TRBJ2-5, with no clear D. The CDR3 is 11 residues long. Looked up from germline, CDR1 is SGHRS and CDR2 is YFSETQ. The CDR3 is CASSAQETQYF. As DNA, the CDR3 is TGTGCCAGCAGCGCCCAAGAGACCCAGTACTTC. Complete variable domain (other parts from reference TRBV5-1 and TRBJ2-5): KAGVTQTPRYLIKTRGQQVTLSCSPISGHRSVSWYQQTPGQGLQFLFEYFSETQRNKGNFPGRFSGRQFSNSRSEMNVSTLELGDSALYLCASSAQETQYFGPGTRLLVL.

Details on this clonotype: Since no conserved phenylalanine or tryptophan closes the CDR3, a read error is the likely cause. The chain uses TRBV14 and TRBJ2-7; D perhaps matches TRBD1 (6 bases). V dropped 0 bases and J dropped 2 bases, with 14 bases sitting between them. This CDR3 spans 16 amino acids. Germline lookup yields CDR1 SGHDN and CDR2 FVKESK. CDR3: CASSQDPQGRPYEQYL. The CDR3 DNA is TGTGCCAGCAGCCAAGATCCACAGGGAAGGCCCTACGAGCAGTACCTC.

The rearrangement uses TRBV15 and TRBJ1-2; D is unresolved. This CDR3 has 17 amino acids. Trimming left V 1 base short and J 5 bases short, with 20 bases between. The V gene's germline CDR1 is LNHNV and CDR2 YYDKDF (reference sequence). CDR3: CATSRGAISDVGYGYTF. CDR3 DNA sequence: TGTGCCACCAGCAGAGGCGCTATCAGCGACGTTGGATATGGCTACACCTTC. The full variable domain, rest sourced from reference TRBV15 and TRBJ1-2, is DAMVIQNPRYQVTQFGKPVTLSCSQTLNHNVMYWYQQKSSQAPKLLFHYYDKDFNNEADTPDNFQSRRPNTSFCFLDIRSPGLGDTAMYLCATSRGAISDVGYGYTFGSGTRLTVV.

In this sample, this clonotype turned up a few times. V and J are TRBV11-1 and TRBJ2-5, with 7 bases identical to TRBD2. J lost 4 bases, V lost 5 bases, and 13 bases had no gene match. Germline V gene data show CDR1 as SGHAT and CDR2 as FQDESV (reference sequence). This CDR3 has 16 amino acids. This CDR3 reads CASSPRAGDGRETQYF. The DNA for the CDR3 is TGTGCCAGCAGCCCCCGGGCGGGGGACGGCCGAGAGACCCAGTACTTC.